Below, one T cell receptor beta chain is given with its context. The junction and the germline gene differ at one end; a read error may be behind it. This same CDR3 is encoded by further DNA sequences in the sample. The sample is drawn from a study of blood T cell repertoires in COVID-19. Study context: The United States, Italy and Spain provided the acute and convalescent COVID-19 samples. PBMCs, B-cell-depleted T cells, or T cells provided the cDNA or gDNA that made up the material.

Per the germline V gene, CDR1 is KGHSH and CDR2 is LQKENI. This CDR3 has 14 amino acids. Per the original data handling: Amplification of reference gene primers provided the estimated nucleated cell counts. The data were produced by immunoSEQ multiplex PCR, yet TCRdb's version contains in-frame clones alone and is incomplete. The DNA gave D and trimming, while V, J and clone size come from that table. The top ten hold 5% to 7% of the sample, which has about 100,000 clones, roughly 87% seen once. Sequenced input: peripheral blood. The gene calls are TRBV18 and TRBJ2-7, with TRBD1 matching over 7 bases. The sequence was collected from a man younger than 30 with COVID-19, enrolled during active disease. CDR3: CASSPRDSSYEQYF. The CDR3 nucleotides read TGTGCCAGCTCGCCACGGGACAGCTCCTACGAGCAGTACTTC.